This T cell receptor beta chain is drawn from a study of post-analysis software for immune sequencing data (dated by TCRdb to between 2015 and 2017). Turning to the overall study: Relapsing-remitting, secondary progressive and progressive-relapsing multiple sclerosis were recorded as disease courses, and subtype annotation was lacking for some patients. The multiple sclerosis patient repertoires were compared with more than 9 previously published healthy control repertoires from donors aged about 6 to 26 years. A subset of samples was prepared in parallel using single-end sample barcoding, then pooled and co-amplified after Illumina adapter ligation. Study-level results and caveats: When samples were clustered directly using the F measure, samples prepared in the same batch co-clustered strongly, which prompted a batch-effect correction. The control group was slightly older than the multiple sclerosis patient group. Compared with controls, multiple sclerosis patients had significantly lower normalized Chao1 diversity, a finding suggesting substantial peripheral T-cell clonal expansion. Patients showed significantly higher frequencies than controls for several TRBV segments, among them TRBV5-6, TRBV5-1 and TRBV20-1.

To demonstrate the VDJtools post-analysis software, TCR beta repertoires were profiled from the peripheral blood of 10 to 15 young patients with multiple sclerosis. The patients with multiple sclerosis were children and adolescents between 6 and 15 years of age. The method behind the library was PCR. Sequencing was performed on an Illumina HiSeq 2500. To reduce PCR and sequencing biases, unique molecular identifiers were incorporated into the TCR beta cDNA libraries. Approximately 500,000 cDNA molecules were obtained for every 1 to 10 million input T cells, so each molecule roughly corresponded to one T cell. The patient libraries were prepared and sequenced using the same protocol as the earlier healthy control dataset. Within a given batch, samples were prepared together, multiplexed and sequenced on the same HiSeq lane. From the authors' description of their analysis: Raw barcoded reads were processed with MIGEC, and single-read molecular identifier groups were discarded before consensus assembly and CDR3 extraction. Clonotype tables were post-analysed with VDJtools, and diversity was normalized by down-sampling all datasets to the smallest sample size. Repertoire overlap clustering matched CDR3 amino acid but not nucleotide sequences to correct batch-related cross-sample contamination. The public sequencing data were trimmed at Q25 with fastp and processed into clonotypes with MiXCR by TCRdb, which kept only in-frame beta chains. For every CDR3 protein sequence, its rows merge into one entry that carries the most common genes and DNA. Here the V and J calls rest on TCRdb's processing, not on the authors' analysis. Within this sample are 650,000 to 850,000 distinct CDR3 sequences, with roughly 46% of them counted one time only. The ten largest clones add up to roughly 4.5% of the sample.

With respect to this clonotype: Its recognized antigen is unknown. Base qualities are missing; no much larger clone stands one base away.

CDR1 MNHNS and CDR2 SASEGT were looked up in the germline V gene. Here V drops 8 bases and J drops 6 bases, and the junction holds 20 bases not matched to any gene. Including cysteine and phenylalanine, the CDR3 has 17 amino acids. Only the CDR3 portion is preserved as DNA: 51 bases, with reading frame beginning at the first base. The origin of this receptor is a girl aged 5 to 17 with multiple sclerosis. Source material: blood. The chain couples TRBV6-1 to TRBJ1-2; 8 bases in the middle match TRBD1. The DNA sequence is given as TGTGCCAGCTTGAGACCAACCGAAATTAGGACAGGGAATGGCTACACCTTC. It is translated as CASLRPTEIRTGNGYTF.